Listed below are T cell receptor beta chains from one sample, sequenced in a study of blood T cell repertoires in COVID-19. Clones were read by immunoSEQ multiplex PCR, and TCRdb kept only the in-frame ones, dropping some. The data contain some 240,000 clones, about 80% of them singletons. The material sequenced was peripheral blood. The receptors come from a woman aged 80 or over with acute or convalescent COVID-19. The CDR3 runs from the conserved cysteine through the conserved F or W. The D gene is left open where the match is weak. For some rows the clone size is stated as once, few or many, or as a class when expanded; others skip it.

D: TRBD1
length: 15
size: NA
V: TRBV11-3
J: TRBJ1-6
DNA: TGTGCCAGCAGCTTTAGGGACAGGGAGGCTTCACCCCTCCACTTT
CDR3: CASSFRDREASPLHF

D: TRBD1
length: 16
size: NA
V: TRBV5-1
J: TRBJ2-7
DNA: TGCGCCAGCAGCACCTCGCCCGGGACAGGGAGGGGTAAACAGTACTTC
CDR3: CASSTSPGTGRGKQYF

D: NA
length: 14
size: NA
V: TRBV7-3
J: TRBJ1-1
DNA: TGTGCCAGCAGCTTAGAGGGTAGGGCTACTGAAGCTTTCTTT
CDR3: CASSLEGRATEAFF

D: TRBD1
length: 14
size: NA
V: TRBV30
J: TRBJ2-7
DNA: TGTGCCTGGAGTGGACAGGGGGCAGACTACGAGCAGTACTTC
CDR3: CAWSGQGADYEQYF

D: TRBD2
length: 13
size: NA
V: TRBV6-5
J: TRBJ2-5
DNA: TGTGCCAGCAGTCGGGGGGGGCAAGAGACCCAGTACTTC
CDR3: CASSRGGQETQYF

D: NA
length: 14
size: once
V: TRBV30
J: TRBJ1-1
DNA: TGTGCCTGGAGTGCAGGACAGCCGAACACTGAAGCTTTCTTT
CDR3: CAWSAGQPNTEAFF

D: TRBD1
length: 16
size: NA
V: TRBV19
J: TRBJ1-2
DNA: TGTGCCAGTAGCCCCTCCGGGACAGTTATCGTAGGGGGCTACACCTTC
CDR3: CASSPSGTVIVGGYTF

D: TRBD1
length: 16
size: NA
V: TRBV3-1/TRBV3-2
J: TRBJ1-1
DNA: TGTGCCAGCAGCCAAGGAACAGGGGGAGGGAACACTGAAGCTTTCTTT
CDR3: CASSQGTGGGNTEAFF

D: NA
length: 15
size: NA
V: TRBV5-6
J: TRBJ1-2
DNA: TGTGCCAGCAGCTTGGTGGCCAGAATAAACTATGGCTACACCTTC
CDR3: CASSLVARINYGYTF

D: NA
length: 12
size: NA
V: TRBV7-3
J: TRBJ2-2
DNA: TGTGCCAGCAGCTCCAGACTCGGGGAGCTGTTTTTT
CDR3: CASSSRLGELFF

D: NA
length: 14
size: NA
V: TRBV12-5
J: TRBJ1-2
DNA: TGTGCTAGTGCCCCGGCCGGGGGGCAAATTGGCTACACCTTC
CDR3: CASAPAGGQIGYTF

D: NA
length: 15
size: NA
V: TRBV28
J: TRBJ1-5
DNA: TGTGCCAGCAGTCGCCCCGGGACATCCAATCAGCCCCAGCATTTT
CDR3: CASSRPGTSNQPQHF

D: TRBD1
length: 18
size: NA
V: TRBV11-2
J: TRBJ2-3
DNA: TGTGCCAGCAGCTTAGGCAGGGGGCAGGGATATAGCACAGATACGCAGTATTTT
CDR3: CASSLGRGQGYSTDTQYF

D: TRBD1
length: 13
size: once
V: TRBV27
J: TRBJ1-5
DNA: TGTGCCAGCAGACCAGGGGGCTTGCAGCCCCAGCATTTT
CDR3: CASRPGGLQPQHF

D: NA
length: 14
size: NA
V: TRBV6-1
J: TRBJ2-1
DNA: TGTGCCAGCAGTGAAGTACTCGGAGACAATGAGCAGTTCTTC
CDR3: CASSEVLGDNEQFF

D: NA
length: 15
size: NA
V: TRBV4-1
J: TRBJ1-5
DNA: TGCGCCAGCAGCCAGGCGGGGGAGGGGAGTCAGCCCCAGCATTTT
CDR3: CASSQAGEGSQPQHF

D: NA
length: 17
size: NA
V: TRBV27
J: TRBJ1-6
DNA: TGTGCCAGCAGTTTCTCCCAGACAGAAGCCTATAATTCACCCCTCCACTTT
CDR3: CASSFSQTEAYNSPLHF

D: TRBD1
length: 15
size: once
V: TRBV5-1
J: TRBJ1-1
DNA: TGCGCCAGCAGCTTGGGAGGGGGCGAGAACACTGAAGCTTTCTTT
CDR3: CASSLGGGENTEAFF

D: NA
length: 18
size: NA
V: TRBV21-1
J: TRBJ1-5
DNA: TGTGCCAGCAGCCCCGGGACAGTTCCGCATATGAGCAATCAGCCCCAGCATTTT
CDR3: CASSPGTVPHMSNQPQHF

D: TRBD1
length: 15
size: NA
V: TRBV19
J: TRBJ2-3
DNA: TGTGCCAGTAGTTGGACAGGGGCTCCCACAGATACGCAGTATTTT
CDR3: CASSWTGAPTDTQYF

D: TRBD1
length: 14
size: NA
V: TRBV29-1
J: TRBJ2-2
DNA: TGCAGCGTCGGACAGGGGGGCCGGACCGGGGAGCTGTTTTTT
CDR3: CSVGQGGRTGELFF

D: TRBD1
length: 15
size: few
V: TRBV19
J: TRBJ2-7
DNA: TGTGCCAGTAGCCGGACAGGGGGCTCCATCCGCGAGCAGTACTTC
CDR3: CASSRTGGSIREQYF

D: TRBD1
length: 15
size: NA
V: TRBV2
J: TRBJ1-4
DNA: TGTGCCAGCAGTGGCACAGGGGCGGCTAATGAAAAACTGTTTTTT
CDR3: CASSGTGAANEKLFF

D: NA
length: 14
size: NA
V: TRBV5-1
J: TRBJ2-3
DNA: TGCGCCAGCAGCTTGTGGGGGGGCGCTGATACGCAGTATTTT
CDR3: CASSLWGGADTQYF

D: NA
length: 14
size: NA
V: TRBV2
J: TRBJ2-3
DNA: TGTGCCAGCAGTGCCGGACGGACTTTGGATACGCAGTATTTT
CDR3: CASSAGRTLDTQYF

D: NA
length: 14
size: NA
V: TRBV5-1
J: TRBJ2-5
DNA: TGCGCCAGCAGAATTGAACCCGGAGGGGAGACCCAGTACTTC
CDR3: CASRIEPGGETQYF